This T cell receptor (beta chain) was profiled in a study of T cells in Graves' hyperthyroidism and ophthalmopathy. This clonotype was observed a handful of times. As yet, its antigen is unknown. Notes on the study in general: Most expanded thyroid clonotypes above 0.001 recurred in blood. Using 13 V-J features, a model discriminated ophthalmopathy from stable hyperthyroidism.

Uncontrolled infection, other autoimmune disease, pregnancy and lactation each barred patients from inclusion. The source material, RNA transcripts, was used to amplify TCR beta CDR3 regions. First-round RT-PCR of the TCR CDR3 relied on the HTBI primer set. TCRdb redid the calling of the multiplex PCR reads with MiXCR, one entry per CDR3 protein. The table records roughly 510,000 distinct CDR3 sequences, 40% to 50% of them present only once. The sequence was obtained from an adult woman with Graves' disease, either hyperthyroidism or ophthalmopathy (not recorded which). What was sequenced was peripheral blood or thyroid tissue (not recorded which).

The CDR3 bases are TGTGCCAGCAGCAGAAAGGGGGGGACTGAAGCTTTCTTT. Translated: CASSRKGGTEAFF. This chain uses TRBV6-5 with TRBJ1-1, with a weak D call TRBD1 (6 bases). V lost 6 bases and J lost 5, with 13 bases in between. The CDR3 has 13 residues. CDR1 and CDR2 (germline): MNHEY, SVGAGI.